This T cell receptor (beta chain) emerged from a study of cytomegalovirus exposure and HLA in healthy donors. Study in general: As released early, the data held 70 million to 95 million unique TCRs from HLA-typed donors.

The PCR contained 60 Vbeta and 13 Jbeta primers. Clones were read by immunoSEQ multiplex PCR, and TCRdb kept only the in-frame ones, dropping some. The sample holds 55,000 to 70,000 clones, about 80% seen once. Germline CDR1 is MGHRA and CDR2 is YSYEKL. Trimming removed 1 base from V and 11 bases from J, with 15 bases in between. The CDR3 runs to 14 residues. The sequence derives from a human donor in good health. The genes are TRBV4-1 and TRBJ2-1; D is ambiguous. Specimen: PBMCs. CDR3 nucleotide sequence: TGCGCCAGCAGCCAAGGTGATAGCCGGATGCAGCAGTTCTTC. It encodes CASSQGDSRMQQFF.